Listed here is a single T cell receptor (beta chain). Its antigen remains unknown. This entry comes from a study of CD8 T cells in ankylosing spondylitis. Study conclusions and caveats: It appeared that ankylosing spondylitis blood was characterized by a TCR beta motif of several highly homologous variants. A number of the motif variants had already been described in reactive arthritis synovial fluid and blood.

Deletions cut 1 base from V and 9 bases from J, with 7 bases between. The CDR3 is made up of 12 amino acids. Germline CDR1 and CDR2: SGHDN and FVKESK. MiXCR was run by TCRdb on the 5' RACE reads, yielding one entry per CDR3 protein. Of about 240,000 distinct CDR3 sequences in the sample, about 10% were seen once. The sample consisted of blood, either unsorted or a sorted T cell fraction (not recorded which). This clonotype was sampled from a male donor with ankylosing spondylitis or in good health (not recorded which). The chain recombines TRBV14 with TRBJ2-1; D gene uncertain. The CDR3 here is CASSQVVGEQFF. The CDR3 DNA reads TGTGCCAGCAGCCAAGTTGTGGGTGAGCAGTTCTTC.